Shown below are 21 T cell receptor beta chains from a single sample sequenced in a study of T cell repertoires in cytomegalovirus infection. TCRdb fed the reads into MiXCR, producing one record per CDR3 protein. The table has around 200,000 distinct CDR3 sequences, 35% to 45% seen once. These TCRs' antigens remain unknown. The sample here was CD8+ T cells from cultured PBMCs, taken from culture after CMV antigen stimulation. The receptor set was obtained from a human donor in good health (CMV status not recorded). Some clones in this sample may be carry-over from other donors' samples.

This clonotype was found a few times. The chain joins TRBV7-8 to TRBJ1-2; TRBD1 aligns across 9 bases. CDR1 and CDR2 (germline): SGHVS, FQNEAQ. The CDR3 is 12 residues long. After removal of 10 bases from V and 6 bases from J, the junction contained 6 bases not matched to a gene. The CDR3 here is CATDRGINGYTF. The DNA for the CDR3 is TGTGCCACCGACAGGGGGATTAATGGCTACACCTTC.

This clonotype was recorded a few times. The rearrangement links TRBV7-6 to TRBJ2-5, with 8 bases fitting TRBD2. In germline, CDR1 is SGHVS, CDR2 FNYEAQ. This CDR3 contains 15 residues. Trimming removed 3 bases from V and 3 bases from J; junction bases left unmatched: 6. CDR3 protein: CASSFPGTSEETQYF. DNA for the CDR3: TGTGCCAGCAGCTTCCCCGGGACTAGTGAAGAGACCCAGTACTTC.

This rearrangement joins TRBV11-1 to TRBJ1-2; D is perhaps TRBD1 (5 bases). Germline-derived CDR1 and CDR2 are SGHAT and FQDESV (reference sequence). Trimming stripped 1 base from V and 6 bases from J, with 12 bases between. This CDR3 is built from 14 residues. The CDR3 loop is CASSLGEGTDGYTF. CDR3 nucleotides: TGTGCCAGCAGCTTAGGGGAAGGGACGGATGGCTACACCTTC.

This clonotype was recorded a few times. The chain uses TRBV7-8 and TRBJ2-5, with 14 bases identical to TRBD2. Germline values: CDR1 SGHVS, CDR2 FQNEAQ. V gave up 4 bases and J gave up 4 bases; unmatched junction bases: 5. This CDR3 spans 16 amino acids. The CDR3 loop reads CASSSGLAGVPETQYF. The DNA for the CDR3 is TGTGCCAGCAGCTCGGGACTAGCGGGGGTCCCAGAGACCCAGTACTTC.

The chain links TRBV7-2 to TRBJ2-1; 10 bases line up with TRBD2. The germline V gene encodes CDR1 SGHTA and CDR2 FQGNSA. The CDR3 length is 14 residues. V shed 5 bases and J 8 bases; nucleotides not matched to a gene: 6. The CDR3 nucleotides are TGTGCCAGCAGCCTGACTAGCGGGTTGGATGAGCAGTTCTTC. The encoded protein is CASSLTSGLDEQFF.

This clonotype was detected a few times. The rearrangement uses TRBV2 and TRBJ2-1, with D uncertain. The CDR3 length is 11 residues. The ends were cut back, 6 bases at V and 4 bases at J, with 4 bases in the middle. Germline assignment: CDR1 SNHLY and CDR2 FYNNEI. CDR3 in DNA: TGTGCCAGCAGGGGTTACAATGAGCAGTTCTTC. Its translation: CASRGYNEQFF.

J is TRBJ2-1 and V is TRBV28; 13 nucleotides agree with TRBD2. Germline V gives CDR1 MDHEN, CDR2 SYDVKM. The CDR3 is 17 residues long. The ends lost 6 bases at V and 0 bases at J; junction bases unmatched: 5. The CDR3 is CASSSGLAGVSYNEQFF. The DNA for the CDR3 is TGTGCCAGCAGCTCCGGACTAGCGGGAGTCTCCTACAATGAGCAGTTCTTC.

A few counts support this clonotype. The chain uses TRBV12-5 and TRBJ1-2; the D gene is possibly TRBD1 (5 bases). Trimming left V 7 bases short and J 7 bases short, with 22 bases between. The length of the CDR3 is 15 residues. The germline gives CDR1 LGHNT, CDR2 FRNRAP. The CDR3 sequence is CASASEGVSGSGYTF. The CDR3 bases are TGTGCTAGTGCCTCAGAAGGGGTTTCAGGTTCTGGCTACACCTTC.

This clonotype was counted at least ten times. V is TRBV7-9 and J is TRBJ2-2; TRBD2 matches 8 bases. The J segment lost 0 bases and the V segment lost 4 bases, leaving 4 bases of the junction unmatched. CDR1 and CDR2 (germline): SEHNR, FQNEAQ (reference sequence). The CDR3 runs 16 residues. This CDR3 is CASSYSSGSNTGELFF. CDR3 sequence (DNA): TGTGCCAGCAGCTATTCTAGCGGGTCGAACACCGGGGAGCTGTTTTTT.

This rearrangement joins TRBV6-5 to TRBJ2-1; 12 bases fit TRBD2. Germline V gene data show CDR1 as MNHEY and CDR2 as SVGAGI. The CDR3 covers 14 residues. Trimming took 7 bases from V and 8 from J; bases not matched to a gene: 6. CDR3 loop: CASTLAGGLDEQFF. The CDR3 bases are TGTGCCAGCACCCTAGCGGGGGGGCTGGATGAGCAGTTCTTC.

Only a few counts were recorded for this clonotype. The CDR3 here is CASRIHSGSTYNEQFF. DNA of the CDR3: TGTGCCAGCAGGATACATAGCGGGAGTACCTACAATGAGCAGTTCTTC. The chain is built from TRBV6-1 and TRBJ2-1; 9 bases agree with TRBD2. CDR3 length equals 16 residues. Looked up from germline, CDR1 is MNHNS and CDR2 is SASEGT. V was clipped by 6 bases and J by 2 bases; unmatched bases: 8.

The rearrangement uses TRBV6-1 and TRBJ2-6; TRBD2 matches at 14 bases. CDR3 length equals 18 residues. Germline-derived CDR1 and CDR2 are MNHNS and SASEGT. V dropped 3 bases and J dropped 2; count of bases not matched to a gene: 3. The CDR3 loop is CASSEGGLAGAGANVLTF. CDR3 in DNA: TGTGCCAGCAGTGAGGGGGGACTAGCGGGAGCTGGGGCCAACGTCCTGACTTTC.

CDR3 in amino acids: CASSLGTGGGYEQFF. The CDR3 nucleotides read TGTGCCAGCAGCCTTGGGACAGGGGGCGGATATGAGCAGTTCTTC. The chain couples TRBV7-3 to TRBJ2-1; 12 bases match TRBD1. Per germline, CDR1 SGHTA and CDR2 FQGTGA. The J segment lost 8 bases and the V segment lost 5 bases, leaving 7 bases of the junction unmatched. The CDR3 is made up of 15 amino acids. Combining the CDR3 with reference TRBV7-3 and TRBJ2-1 gives the whole variable domain GAGVSQTPSNKVTEKGKYVELRCDPISGHTALYWYRQSLGQGPEFLIYFQGTGAADDSGLPNDRFFAVRPEGSVSTLKIQRTERGDSAVYLCASSLGTGGGYEQFFGPGTRLTVL.

This chain links TRBV7-4 with TRBJ1-5; no definite D call. Germline V CDR1 and CDR2: SGHVT, SQSDAQ. V lost 6 bases, J lost 3 bases, and 15 bases lay in between. CDR3 size: 15 residues. The CDR3 sequence is CASSLSGSFNQPQHF. The CDR3 DNA follows: TGTGCCAGCAGTTTAAGCGGGTCGTTCAATCAGCCCCAGCATTTT.

The chain combines TRBV30 with TRBJ2-1, with D perhaps TRBD2 (6 bases). CDR3 length equals 11 residues. CDR1 GTSNPN and CDR2 SVGIG come from the germline V gene (reference sequence). V shed 1 base and J shed 10 bases, with 8 bases lying between them. This CDR3 is CAWSGGLEQFF. DNA for the CDR3: TGTGCCTGGAGTGGGGGACTCGAGCAGTTCTTC.

This clonotype has a single count. The chain carries TRBV12-3 or TRBV12-4 and TRBJ1-2; 8 bases map to TRBD1. Germline trimming cut 5 bases from V and 4 bases from J; bases unmatched to any gene: 9. The CDR3 is made up of 15 amino acids. The CDR3 nucleotides read TGTGCCAGCAGTCCTTCGGACAGGGTAGTCTATGGCTACACCTTC. This gives the protein CASSPSDRVVYGYTF.

The table lists this clonotype with a few counts. The chain is built from TRBV2 and TRBJ1-3; no clear D gene. The germline V and J ends were trimmed by 5 bases and 2 bases, with 10 bases remaining between them. Germline CDR1 and CDR2: SNHLY and FYNNEI. CDR3 length: 14 amino acids. CDR3 sequence reads: CASSRAGTGNTIYF. The CDR3 DNA follows: TGTGCCAGCAGTAGAGCGGGTACTGGAAACACCATATATTTT.

The table lists this clonotype with a few counts. The chain employs TRBV3-1 and TRBJ1-6, with D hard to call. Trimming took off 0 bases at V and 7 bases at J, with 16 bases between the two ends. Germline-derived CDR1 and CDR2 are LGHDT and YNNKEL (reference sequence). The CDR3 covers 17 residues. The CDR3 is CASSQDIQAEENSPLHF. The CDR3 DNA reads as TGTGCCAGCAGCCAAGATATTCAGGCAGAAGAAAATTCACCCCTCCACTTT.

The V call is TRBV7-9, the J call TRBJ1-1; D might be TRBD1 (5 bases). The CDR3 has 13 residues. Trimming pared 2 bases from V and 8 bases from J, leaving 12 bases between. CDR1 is SEHNR, CDR2 FQNEAQ, per germline (reference sequence). CDR3 amino acids: CASSLPVRDEAFF. The CDR3 DNA is TGTGCCAGCAGCTTACCGGTCCGGGACGAAGCTTTCTTT. The variable domain in full, with the rest retrieved from reference TRBV7-9 and TRBJ1-1, is DTGVSQNPRHKITKRGQNVTFRCDPISEHNRLYWYRQTLGQGPEFLTYFQNEAQLEKSRLLSDRFSAERPKGSFSTLEIQRTEQGDSAMYLCASSLPVRDEAFFGQGTRLTVV.

This clonotype turned up a few times. The chain links TRBV7-8 to TRBJ2-3, with 10 bases that match TRBD1. Germline V lookup: CDR1 SGHVS, CDR2 FQNEAQ. The CDR3 has 16 amino acids. Trimming removed 7 bases from V and 4 bases from J; junction bases left unmatched: 11. In nucleotides, the CDR3 is TGTGCCAGCATCACTTTAGGGACAGGGGAATCAGATACGCAGTATTTT. It encodes CASITLGTGESDTQYF. The full variable domain, its missing parts supplied by reference TRBV7-8 and TRBJ2-3, is GAGVSQSPRYKVAKRGQDVALRCDPISGHVSLFWYQQALGQGPEFLTYFQNEAQLDKSGLPSDRFFAERPEGSVSTLKIQRTQQEDSAVYLCASITLGTGESDTQYFGPGTRLTVL.

This chain uses TRBV2 with TRBJ1-5; possible D gene TRBD1, 5 bases. Deletions cut 6 bases from V and 3 bases from J, with 15 bases between. This CDR3 comprises 15 residues. The V gene's germline CDR1 is SNHLY and CDR2 FYNNEI. The CDR3 sequence: CASSRKRDHNQPQHF. The CDR3 DNA reads TGTGCCAGCAGCCGAAAGAGGGACCACAATCAGCCCCAGCATTTT. The full variable domain, completed using reference TRBV2 and TRBJ1-5, is EPEVTQTPSHQVTQMGQEVILRCVPISNHLYFYWYRQILGQKVEFLVSFYNNEISEKSEIFDDQFSVERPDGSNFTLKIRSTKLEDSAMYFCASSRKRDHNQPQHFGDGTRLSIL.